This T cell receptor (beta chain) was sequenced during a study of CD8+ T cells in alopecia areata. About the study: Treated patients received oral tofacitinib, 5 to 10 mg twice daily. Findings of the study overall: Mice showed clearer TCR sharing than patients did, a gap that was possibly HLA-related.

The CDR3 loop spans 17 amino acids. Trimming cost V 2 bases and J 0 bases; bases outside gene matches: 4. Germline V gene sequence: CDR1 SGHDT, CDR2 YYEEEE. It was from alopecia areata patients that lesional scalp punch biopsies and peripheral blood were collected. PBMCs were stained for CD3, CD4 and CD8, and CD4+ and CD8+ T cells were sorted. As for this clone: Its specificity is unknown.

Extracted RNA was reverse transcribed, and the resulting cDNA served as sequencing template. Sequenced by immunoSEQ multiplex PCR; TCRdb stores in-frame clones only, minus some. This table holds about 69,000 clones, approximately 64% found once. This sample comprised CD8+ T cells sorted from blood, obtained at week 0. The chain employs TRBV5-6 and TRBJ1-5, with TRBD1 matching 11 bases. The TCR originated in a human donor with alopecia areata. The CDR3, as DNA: TGTGCCAGCAGCTTAGGGACAGGGGGATTTAGCAATCAGCCCCAGCATTTT. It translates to CASSLGTGGFSNQPQHF.